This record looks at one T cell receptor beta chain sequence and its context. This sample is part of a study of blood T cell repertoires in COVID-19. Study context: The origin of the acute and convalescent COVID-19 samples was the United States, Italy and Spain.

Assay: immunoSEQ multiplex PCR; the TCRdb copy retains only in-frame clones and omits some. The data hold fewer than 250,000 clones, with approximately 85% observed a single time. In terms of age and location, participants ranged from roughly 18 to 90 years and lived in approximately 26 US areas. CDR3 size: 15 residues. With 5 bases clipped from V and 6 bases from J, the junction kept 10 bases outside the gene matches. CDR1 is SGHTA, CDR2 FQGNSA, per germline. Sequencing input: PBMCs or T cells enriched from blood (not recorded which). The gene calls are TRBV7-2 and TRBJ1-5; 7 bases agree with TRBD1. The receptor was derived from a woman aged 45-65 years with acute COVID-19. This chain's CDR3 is CASSPDREGSQPQHF. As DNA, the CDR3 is TGTGCCAGCAGCCCTGACAGGGAAGGAAGTCAGCCCCAGCATTTT.